This TCR beta chain emerged from a study of T cells expressing NK-cell markers. Each CDR3 protein gets one entry in TCRdb, which reprocessed the 5' RACE reads and gives no DNA. This sample lists around 280,000 distinct CDR3 sequences; its ten largest clones have under 0.5%. The CDR3 length is 12 residues. The germline CDR1 and CDR2 sequences are SQVTM and ANQGSEA. The chain joins TRBV29-1 to TRBJ2-7; TCRdb names TRBD1, which stays unverified in the absence of DNA. The sample taken for sequencing was blood T cells: a sorted CD56 or NKG2C T cell subset, CD4+ or CD8+ T cells, or bulk PBMC T cells (not recorded which). The TCR was taken from a man younger than 35 in good health. This chain's CDR3 is CSVRQGADEQYF.